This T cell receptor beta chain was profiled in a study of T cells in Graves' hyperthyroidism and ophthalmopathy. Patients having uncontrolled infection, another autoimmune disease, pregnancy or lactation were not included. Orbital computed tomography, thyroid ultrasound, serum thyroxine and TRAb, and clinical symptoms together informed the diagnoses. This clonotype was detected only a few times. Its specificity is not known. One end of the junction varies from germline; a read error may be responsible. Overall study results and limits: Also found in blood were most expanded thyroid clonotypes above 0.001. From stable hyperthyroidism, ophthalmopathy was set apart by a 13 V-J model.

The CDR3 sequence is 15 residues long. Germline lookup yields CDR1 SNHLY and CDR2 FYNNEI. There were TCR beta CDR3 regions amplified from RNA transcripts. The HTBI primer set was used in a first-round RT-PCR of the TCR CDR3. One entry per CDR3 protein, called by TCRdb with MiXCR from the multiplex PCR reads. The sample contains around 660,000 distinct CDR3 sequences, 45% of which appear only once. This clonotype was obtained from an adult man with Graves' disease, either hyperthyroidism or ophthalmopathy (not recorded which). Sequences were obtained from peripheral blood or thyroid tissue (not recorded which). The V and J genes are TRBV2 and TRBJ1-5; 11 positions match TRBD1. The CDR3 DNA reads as TGTGCCAGCGGTGACGGGGACAGGGGGAATCAGCCCCAGCATTTT. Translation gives CASGDGDRGNQPQHF.